This T cell receptor beta chain was sequenced for a study of human T cells and chemical hapten exposure. Per the germline V gene, CDR1 is SGHAT and CDR2 is FQDESV (reference sequence). The ends were cut back, 3 bases at V and 1 base at J, with 9 bases in the middle. The CDR3 runs to 14 residues. Described time point: patch test 1, 2 weeks after DPC sensitization. Treatment here: therapeutic diphenylcyclopropenone sensitization with weekly scalp DPC. This clonotype was seen more than once but under ten times. In TCRdb, the RACE reads were re-called with MiXCR into one record per CDR3 protein. The repertoire holds just under 350,000 distinct CDR3 sequences, with around 7% as singletons.

The sample in question was whole blood, obtained in connection with sensitization to the hapten diphenylcyclopropenone (DPC). This receptor was taken from a woman between 18 and 30 years old with alopecia areata. Some clones in this sample may be carry-over from other donors' samples. The rearrangement joins TRBV11-1 to TRBJ2-5; D uncertain. This CDR3 is CASSFKGRQETQYF. As DNA, the CDR3 is TGTGCCAGCAGCTTCAAAGGCCGCCAAGAGACCCAGTACTTC.